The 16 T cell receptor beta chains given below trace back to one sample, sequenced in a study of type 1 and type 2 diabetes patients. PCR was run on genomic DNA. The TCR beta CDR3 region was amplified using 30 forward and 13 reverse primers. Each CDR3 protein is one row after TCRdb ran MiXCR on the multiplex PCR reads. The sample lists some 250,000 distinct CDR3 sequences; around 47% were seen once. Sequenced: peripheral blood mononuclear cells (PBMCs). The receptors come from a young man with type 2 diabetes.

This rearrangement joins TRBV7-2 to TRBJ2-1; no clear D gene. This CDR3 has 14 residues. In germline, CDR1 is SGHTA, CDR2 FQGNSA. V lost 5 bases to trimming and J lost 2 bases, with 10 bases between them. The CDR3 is CASSPIETYNEQFF. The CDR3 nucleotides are TGTGCCAGCAGCCCAATTGAAACCTACAATGAGCAGTTCTTC.

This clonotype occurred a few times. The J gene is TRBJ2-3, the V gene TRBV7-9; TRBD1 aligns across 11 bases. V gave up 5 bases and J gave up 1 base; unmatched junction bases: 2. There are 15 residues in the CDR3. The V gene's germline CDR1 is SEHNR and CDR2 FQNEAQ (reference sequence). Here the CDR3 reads CASSRGQGGTDTQYF. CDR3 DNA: TGTGCCAGCAGCCGGGGACAGGGGGGCACAGATACGCAGTATTTT.

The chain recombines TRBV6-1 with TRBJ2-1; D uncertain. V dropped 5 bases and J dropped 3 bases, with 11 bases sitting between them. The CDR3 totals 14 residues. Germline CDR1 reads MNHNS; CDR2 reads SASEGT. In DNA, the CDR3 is TGTGCCAGCAGTTACCGGTCGGACTACAATGAGCAGTTCTTC. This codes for CASSYRSDYNEQFF.

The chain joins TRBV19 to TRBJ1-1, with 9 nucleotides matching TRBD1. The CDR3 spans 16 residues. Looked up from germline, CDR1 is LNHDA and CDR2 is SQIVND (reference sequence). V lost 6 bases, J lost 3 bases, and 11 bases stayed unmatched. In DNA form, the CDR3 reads TGTGCCAGTAGCGGGACAGGGTTTTGGGTGGACACTGAAGCTTTCTTT. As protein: CASSGTGFWVDTEAFF.

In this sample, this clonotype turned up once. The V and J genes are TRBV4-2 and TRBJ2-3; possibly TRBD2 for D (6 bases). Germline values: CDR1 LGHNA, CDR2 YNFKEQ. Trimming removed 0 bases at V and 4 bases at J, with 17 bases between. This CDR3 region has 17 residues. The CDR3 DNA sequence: TGTGCCAGCAGCCAAGAAGAGGTCTACCCGGGGGCAGATACGCAGTATTTT. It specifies CASSQEEVYPGADTQYF.

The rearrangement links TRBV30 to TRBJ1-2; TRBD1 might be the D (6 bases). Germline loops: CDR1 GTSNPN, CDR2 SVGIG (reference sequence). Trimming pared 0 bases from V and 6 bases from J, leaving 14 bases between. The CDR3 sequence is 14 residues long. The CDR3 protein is CAWSVRGGQNGYTF. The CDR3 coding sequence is TGTGCCTGGAGTGTACGAGGGGGGCAGAATGGCTACACCTTC.

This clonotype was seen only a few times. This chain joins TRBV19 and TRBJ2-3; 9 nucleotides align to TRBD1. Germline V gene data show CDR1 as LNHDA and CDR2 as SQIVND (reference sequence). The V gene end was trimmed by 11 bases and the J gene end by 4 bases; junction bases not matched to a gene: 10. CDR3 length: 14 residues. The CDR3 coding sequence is TGTGCCTCCCGGACAGGGGATTCGGCAGATACGCAGTATTTT. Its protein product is CASRTGDSADTQYF.

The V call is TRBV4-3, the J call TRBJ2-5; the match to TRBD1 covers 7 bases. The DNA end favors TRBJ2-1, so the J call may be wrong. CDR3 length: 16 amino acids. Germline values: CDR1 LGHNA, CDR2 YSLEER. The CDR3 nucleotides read TGCGCCAGCAGCCAAGACAGACAGGGCGGGTTCGATGAGCAGTTCTTC. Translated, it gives CASSQDRQGGFDEQFF.

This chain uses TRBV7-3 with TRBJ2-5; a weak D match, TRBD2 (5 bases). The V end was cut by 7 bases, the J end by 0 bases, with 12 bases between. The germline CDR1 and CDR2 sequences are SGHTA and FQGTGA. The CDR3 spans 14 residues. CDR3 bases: TGTGCCAGCAACAATATGAGGGACCAAGAGACCCAGTACTTC. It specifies CASNNMRDQETQYF.

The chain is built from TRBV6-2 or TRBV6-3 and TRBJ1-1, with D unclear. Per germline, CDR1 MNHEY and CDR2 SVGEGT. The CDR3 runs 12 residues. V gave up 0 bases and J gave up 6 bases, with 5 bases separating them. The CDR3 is CASSYSVPEAFF. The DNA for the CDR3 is TGTGCCAGCAGTTACTCGGTACCTGAAGCTTTCTTT.

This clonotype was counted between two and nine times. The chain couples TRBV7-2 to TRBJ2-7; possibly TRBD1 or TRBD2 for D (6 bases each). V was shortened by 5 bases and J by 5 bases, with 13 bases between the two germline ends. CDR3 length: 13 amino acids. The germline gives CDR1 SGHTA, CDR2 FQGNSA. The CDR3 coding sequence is TGTGCCAGCAGCCCGGGGGCCTACCACGAGCAGTACTTC. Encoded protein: CASSPGAYHEQYF.

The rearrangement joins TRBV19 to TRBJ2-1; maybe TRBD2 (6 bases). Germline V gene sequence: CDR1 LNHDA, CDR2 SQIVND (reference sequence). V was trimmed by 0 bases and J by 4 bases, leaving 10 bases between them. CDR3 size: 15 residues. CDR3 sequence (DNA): TGTGCCAGTAGTATAGAGCGGGGAACATACAATGAGCAGTTCTTC. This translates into CASSIERGTYNEQFF. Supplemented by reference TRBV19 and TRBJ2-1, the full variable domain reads DGGITQSPKYLFRKEGQNVTLSCEQNLNHDAMYWYRQDPGQGLRLIYYSQIVNDFQKGDIAEGYSVSREKKESFPLTVTSAQKNPTAFYLCASSIERGTYNEQFFGPGTRLTVL.

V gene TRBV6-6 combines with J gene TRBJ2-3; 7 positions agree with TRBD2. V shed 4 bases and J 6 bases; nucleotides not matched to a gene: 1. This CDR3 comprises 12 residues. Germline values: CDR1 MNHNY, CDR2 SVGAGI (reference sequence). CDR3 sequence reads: CASSFGGDTQYF. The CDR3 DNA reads TGTGCCAGCAGTTTCGGGGGGGATACGCAGTATTTT.

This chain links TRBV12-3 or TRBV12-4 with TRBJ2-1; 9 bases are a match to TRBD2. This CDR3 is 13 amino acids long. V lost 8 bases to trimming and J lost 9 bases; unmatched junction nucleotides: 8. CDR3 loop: CASHLAGRGEQFF. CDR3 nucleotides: TGTGCCAGCCATCTAGCGGGGCGCGGTGAGCAGTTCTTC.

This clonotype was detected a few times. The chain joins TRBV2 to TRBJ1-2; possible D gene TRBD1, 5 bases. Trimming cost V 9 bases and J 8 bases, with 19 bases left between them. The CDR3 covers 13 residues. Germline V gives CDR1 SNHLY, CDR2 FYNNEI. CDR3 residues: CASTRRGLGGYTF. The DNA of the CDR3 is TGTGCCAGTACCCGCCGGGGCCTAGGGGGCTACACCTTC.

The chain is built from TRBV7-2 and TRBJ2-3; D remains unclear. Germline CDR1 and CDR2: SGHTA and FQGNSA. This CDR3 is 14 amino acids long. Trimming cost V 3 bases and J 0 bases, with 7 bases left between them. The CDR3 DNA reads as TGTGCCAGCAGCTTTGGTATAAGCACAGATACGCAGTATTTT. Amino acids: CASSFGISTDTQYF. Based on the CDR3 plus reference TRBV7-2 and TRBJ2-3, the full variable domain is GAGVSQSPSNKVTEKGKDVELRCDPISGHTALYWYRQSLGQGLEFLIYFQGNSAPDKSGLPSDRFSAERTGGSVSTLTIQRTQQEDSAVYLCASSFGISTDTQYFGPGTRLTVL.